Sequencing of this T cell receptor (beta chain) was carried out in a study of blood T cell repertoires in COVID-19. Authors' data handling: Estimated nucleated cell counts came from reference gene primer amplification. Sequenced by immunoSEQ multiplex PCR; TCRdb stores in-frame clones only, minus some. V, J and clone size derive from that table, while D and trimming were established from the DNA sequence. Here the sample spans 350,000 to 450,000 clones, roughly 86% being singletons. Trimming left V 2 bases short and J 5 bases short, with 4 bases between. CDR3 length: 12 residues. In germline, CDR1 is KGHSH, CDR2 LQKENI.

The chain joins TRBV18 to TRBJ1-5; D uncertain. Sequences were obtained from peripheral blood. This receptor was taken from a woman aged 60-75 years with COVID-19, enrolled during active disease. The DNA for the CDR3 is TGTGCCAGCTCACCAAGCGATCAGCCCCAGCATTTT. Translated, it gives CASSPSDQPQHF.